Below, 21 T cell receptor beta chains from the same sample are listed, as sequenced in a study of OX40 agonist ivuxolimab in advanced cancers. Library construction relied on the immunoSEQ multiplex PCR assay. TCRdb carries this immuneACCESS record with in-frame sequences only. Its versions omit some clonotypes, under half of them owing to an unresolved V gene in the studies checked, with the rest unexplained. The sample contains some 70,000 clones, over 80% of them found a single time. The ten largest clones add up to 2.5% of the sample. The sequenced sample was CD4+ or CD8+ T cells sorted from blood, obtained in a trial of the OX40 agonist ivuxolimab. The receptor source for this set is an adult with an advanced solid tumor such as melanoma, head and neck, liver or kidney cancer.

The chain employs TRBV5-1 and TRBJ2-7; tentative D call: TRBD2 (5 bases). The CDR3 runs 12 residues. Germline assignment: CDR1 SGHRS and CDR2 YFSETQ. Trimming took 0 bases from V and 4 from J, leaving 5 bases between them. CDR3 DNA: TGCGCCAGCAGCTTGGAGCGGTACGAGCAGTACTTC. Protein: CASSLERYEQYF.

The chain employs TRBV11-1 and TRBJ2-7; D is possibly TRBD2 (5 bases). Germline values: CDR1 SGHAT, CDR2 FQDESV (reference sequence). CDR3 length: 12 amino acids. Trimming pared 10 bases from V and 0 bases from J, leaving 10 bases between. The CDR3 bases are TGTGCCACGAGGGATAACTCCTACGAGCAGTACTTC. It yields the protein CATRDNSYEQYF.

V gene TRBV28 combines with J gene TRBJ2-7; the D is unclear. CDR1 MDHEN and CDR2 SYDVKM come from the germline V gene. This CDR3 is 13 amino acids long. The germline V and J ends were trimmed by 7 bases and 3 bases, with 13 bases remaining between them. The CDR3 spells CASTLSPVYEQYF. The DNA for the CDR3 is TGTGCCAGCACCCTTTCCCCGGTCTACGAGCAGTACTTC.

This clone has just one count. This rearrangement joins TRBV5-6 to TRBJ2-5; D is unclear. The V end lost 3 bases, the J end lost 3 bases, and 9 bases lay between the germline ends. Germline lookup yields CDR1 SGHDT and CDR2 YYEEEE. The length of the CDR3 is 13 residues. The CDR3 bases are TGTGCCAGCAGCTACCCCCGGGAAGAGACCCAGTACTTC. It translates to CASSYPREETQYF. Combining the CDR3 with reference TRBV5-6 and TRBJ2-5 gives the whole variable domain DAGVTQSPTHLIKTRGQQVTLRCSPKSGHDTVSWYQQALGQGPQFIFQYYEEEERQRGNFPDRFSGHQFPNYSSELNVNALLLGDSALYLCASSYPREETQYFGPGTRLLVL.

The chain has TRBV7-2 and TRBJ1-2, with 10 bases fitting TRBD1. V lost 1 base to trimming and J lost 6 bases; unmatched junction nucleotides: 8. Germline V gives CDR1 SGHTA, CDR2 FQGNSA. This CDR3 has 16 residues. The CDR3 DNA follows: TGTGCCAGCAGCTTAGGGGACAGGGGTTTCTTGGATGGCTACACCTTC. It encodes CASSLGDRGFLDGYTF. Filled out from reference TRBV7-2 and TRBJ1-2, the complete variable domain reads GAGVSQSPSNKVTEKGKDVELRCDPISGHTALYWYRQSLGQGLEFLIYFQGNSAPDKSGLPSDRFSAERTGGSVSTLTIQRTQQEDSAVYLCASSLGDRGFLDGYTFGSGTRLTVV.

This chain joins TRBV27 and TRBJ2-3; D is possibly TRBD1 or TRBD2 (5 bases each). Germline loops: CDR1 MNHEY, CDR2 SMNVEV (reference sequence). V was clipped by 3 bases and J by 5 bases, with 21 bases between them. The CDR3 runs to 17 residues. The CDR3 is CASSFTRGTPAGDTQYF. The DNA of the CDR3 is TGTGCCAGCAGTTTCACTAGAGGGACCCCTGCGGGAGATACGCAGTATTTT.

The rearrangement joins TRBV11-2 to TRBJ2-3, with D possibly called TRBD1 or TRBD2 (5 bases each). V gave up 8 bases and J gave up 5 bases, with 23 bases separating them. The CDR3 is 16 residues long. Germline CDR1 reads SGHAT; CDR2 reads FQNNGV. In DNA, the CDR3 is TGTGCCAGCTTGGAGACGGGGACCCAAAGCGGAGATACGCAGTATTTT. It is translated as CASLETGTQSGDTQYF.

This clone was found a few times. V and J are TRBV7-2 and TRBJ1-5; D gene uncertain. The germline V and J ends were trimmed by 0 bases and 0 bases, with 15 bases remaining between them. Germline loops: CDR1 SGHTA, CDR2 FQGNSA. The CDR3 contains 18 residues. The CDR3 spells CASSLASSGLNSNQPQHF. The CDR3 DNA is TGTGCCAGCAGCTTAGCGAGTTCAGGACTTAATAGCAATCAGCCCCAGCATTTT.

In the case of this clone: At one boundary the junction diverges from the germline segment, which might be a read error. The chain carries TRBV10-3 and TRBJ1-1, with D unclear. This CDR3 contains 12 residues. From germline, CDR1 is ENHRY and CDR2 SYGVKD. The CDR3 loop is CAISEWGTEAFF. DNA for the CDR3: TGTGCCATCAGCGAGTGGGGCACTGAAGCTTTCTTT.

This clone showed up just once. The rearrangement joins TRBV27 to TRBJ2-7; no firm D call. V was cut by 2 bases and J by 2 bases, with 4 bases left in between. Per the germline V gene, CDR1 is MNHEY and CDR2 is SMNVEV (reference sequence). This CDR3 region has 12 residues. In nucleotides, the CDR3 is TGTGCCAGCAGTTTAAGGCCCTACGAGCAGTACTTC. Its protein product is CASSLRPYEQYF.

In DNA form, the CDR3 reads TGTGCCAGCAGCTCCTCGTCTAGCGGGAGTTACGGTGAGCAGTTCTTC. Encoded protein: CASSSSSSGSYGEQFF. The chain combines TRBV7-2 with TRBJ2-1, with 10 positions matching TRBD2. The length of the CDR3 is 16 residues. V lost 4 bases to trimming and J lost 9 bases; unmatched junction nucleotides: 12. Germline V gene sequence: CDR1 SGHTA, CDR2 FQGNSA.

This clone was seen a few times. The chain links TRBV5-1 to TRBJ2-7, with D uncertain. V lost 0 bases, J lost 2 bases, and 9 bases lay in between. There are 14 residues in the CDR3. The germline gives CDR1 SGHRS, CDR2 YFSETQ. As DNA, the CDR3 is TGCGCCAGCAGCTTGGAGCTGGAAACCTACGAGCAGTACTTC. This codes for CASSLELETYEQYF.

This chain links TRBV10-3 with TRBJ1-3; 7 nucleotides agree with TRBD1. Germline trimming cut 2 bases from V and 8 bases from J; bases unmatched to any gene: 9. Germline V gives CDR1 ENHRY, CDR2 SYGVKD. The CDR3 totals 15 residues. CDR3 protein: CAISERFDRVDTIYF. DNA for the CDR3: TGTGCCATCAGTGAGCGATTCGACAGGGTAGACACCATATATTTT.

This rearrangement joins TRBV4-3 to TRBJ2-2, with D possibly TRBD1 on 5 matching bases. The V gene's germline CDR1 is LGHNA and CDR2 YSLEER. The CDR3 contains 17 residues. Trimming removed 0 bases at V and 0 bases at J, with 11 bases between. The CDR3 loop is CASSQEARRANTGELFF. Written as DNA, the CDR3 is TGCGCCAGCAGCCAAGAGGCCCGCAGGGCGAACACCGGGGAGCTGTTTTTT.

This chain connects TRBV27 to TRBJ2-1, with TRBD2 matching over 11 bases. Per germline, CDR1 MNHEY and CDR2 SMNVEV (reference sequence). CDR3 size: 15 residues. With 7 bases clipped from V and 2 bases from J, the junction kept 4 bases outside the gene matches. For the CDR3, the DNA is TGTGCCAGCACCGGGGGACTAGCGGCCTACAATGAGCAGTTCTTC. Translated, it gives CASTGGLAAYNEQFF.

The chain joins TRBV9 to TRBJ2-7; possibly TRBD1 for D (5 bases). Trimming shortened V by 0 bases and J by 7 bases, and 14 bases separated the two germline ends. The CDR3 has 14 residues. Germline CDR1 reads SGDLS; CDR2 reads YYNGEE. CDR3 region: CASSVDLGVGEQYF. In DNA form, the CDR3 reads TGTGCCAGCAGCGTAGACTTAGGGGTGGGGGAGCAGTACTTC.

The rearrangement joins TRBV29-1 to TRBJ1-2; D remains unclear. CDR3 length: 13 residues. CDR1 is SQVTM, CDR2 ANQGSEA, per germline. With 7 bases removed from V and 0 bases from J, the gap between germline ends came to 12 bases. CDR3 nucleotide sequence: TGCAGCGGCCGTTTGGGCACTAACTATGGCTACACCTTC. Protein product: CSGRLGTNYGYTF.

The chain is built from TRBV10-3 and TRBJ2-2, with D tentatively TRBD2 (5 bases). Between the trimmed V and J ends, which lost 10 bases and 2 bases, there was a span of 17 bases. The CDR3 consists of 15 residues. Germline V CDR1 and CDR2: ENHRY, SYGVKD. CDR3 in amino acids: CATIMGVSNTGELFF. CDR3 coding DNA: TGTGCCACCATAATGGGAGTATCAAACACCGGGGAGCTGTTTTTT.

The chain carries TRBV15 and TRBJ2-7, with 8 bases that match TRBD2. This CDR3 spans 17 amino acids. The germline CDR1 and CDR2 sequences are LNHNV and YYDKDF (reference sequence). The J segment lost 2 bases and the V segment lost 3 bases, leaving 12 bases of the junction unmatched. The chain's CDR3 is CATSSPHHSGTPYEQYF. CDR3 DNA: TGTGCCACCAGCAGCCCCCATCATAGCGGGACCCCCTACGAGCAGTACTTC.

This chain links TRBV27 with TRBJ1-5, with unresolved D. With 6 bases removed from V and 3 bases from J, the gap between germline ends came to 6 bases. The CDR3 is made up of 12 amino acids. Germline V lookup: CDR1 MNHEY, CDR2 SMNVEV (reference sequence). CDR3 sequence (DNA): TGTGCCAGCAGGGAAGTCAATCAGCCCCAGCATTTT. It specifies CASREVNQPQHF.

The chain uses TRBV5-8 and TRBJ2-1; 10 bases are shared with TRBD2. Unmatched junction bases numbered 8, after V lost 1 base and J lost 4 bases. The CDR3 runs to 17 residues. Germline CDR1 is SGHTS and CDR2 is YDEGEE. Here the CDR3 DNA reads TGTGCCAGCAGCTTGACGCTAGCGGGGGTTGAATACAATGAGCAGTTCTTC. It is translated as CASSLTLAGVEYNEQFF.